The source of this TCR beta chain is a study of blood T cell repertoires in COVID-19. Background on the study: Researchers got acute and convalescent COVID-19 samples from the United States, Italy and Spain.

V gave up 4 bases and J gave up 8 bases, with 11 bases separating them. CDR3 size: 12 residues. Per the germline V gene, CDR1 is SEHNR and CDR2 is FQNEAQ (reference sequence). In the authors' methods: Amplification from reference gene primers served as the basis for estimated nucleated cell counts. TCRdb keeps only in-frame clones here, not all; method: immunoSEQ multiplex PCR. V and J calls plus clone size are reproduced from that table; the DNA served to infer D and trimming. The repertoire holds around 180,000 clones, with about four fifths as singletons. The chain uses TRBV7-9 and TRBJ1-1; D unclear. This receptor was obtained from a man between 65 and 79 years old with active or convalescent COVID-19. The sample comprised peripheral blood. The CDR3 sequence is CASSSSDREAFF. As DNA, the CDR3 is TGTGCCAGCAGCTCTTCCGATCGGGAAGCTTTCTTT.